This entry lists 22 T cell receptor beta chains sequenced from one sample in a study of T-cell reconstitution after alpha-beta-depleted transplantation in children. Unique molecular identifiers tagged the TCRbeta library. TCRdb re-derived calls from the PCR reads in MiXCR, one entry per CDR3 protein. The sample lists about 98,000 distinct CDR3 sequences; about a quarter were seen once. Sequenced material: PBMCs, taken before TCRalphabeta/CD19-depleted stem cell transplant. All receptors derive from a boy younger than 10 with acute lymphoblastic leukemia, due to receive a stem cell transplant.

The V gene is TRBV20-1, the J gene TRBJ1-2, with a weak D call TRBD1 (5 bases). The germline V gene encodes CDR1 DFQATT and CDR2 SNEGSKA (reference sequence). The V end lost 1 base, the J end lost 5 bases, and 8 bases lay between the germline ends. The CDR3 consists of 12 residues. In DNA form, the CDR3 reads TGCAGTGCTAGAGTCGCAGGGTATGGCTACACCTTC. Residues: CSARVAGYGYTF.

At least ten counts were recorded for this clonotype. The rearrangement uses TRBV4-1 and TRBJ2-7; D might be TRBD1 (5 bases). Looked up from germline, CDR1 is MGHRA and CDR2 is YSYEKL. Trimming cost V 0 bases and J 3 bases, with 9 bases left between them. This CDR3 region has 14 residues. The CDR3 sequence is CASSQDPGLYEQYF. The CDR3 bases are TGCGCCAGCAGCCAAGATCCAGGGCTCTACGAGCAGTACTTC.

This clonotype has a handful of counts. This chain uses TRBV25-1 with TRBJ1-2, with TRBD1 matching 8 bases. Germline V gene lookup returns CDR1 MGHDK and CDR2 SYGVNS. The CDR3 loop spans 13 amino acids. Trimming removed 5 bases from V and 7 bases from J; junction bases left unmatched: 6. The CDR3 nucleotides are TGTGCCAGCAGTTATCAGGGGGCGAGTGGCTACACCTTC. Translating gives CASSYQGASGYTF.

This clonotype occurred many times. This chain connects TRBV3-1 to TRBJ1-5, with D unclear. The V end was cut by 1 base, the J end by 4 bases, with 20 bases between. The CDR3 is 18 amino acids. Germline CDR1 reads LGHDT; CDR2 reads YNNKEL (reference sequence). The CDR3 loop is CASSQGSASLLRNQPQHF. Here the CDR3 DNA reads TGTGCCAGCAGCCAAGGGAGCGCAAGCCTCCTGAGAAATCAGCCCCAGCATTTT.

This clonotype was counted only a few times. The genes are TRBV20-1 and TRBJ1-1; TRBD1 might be the D (5 bases). The V gene's germline CDR1 is DFQATT and CDR2 SNEGSKA (reference sequence). The CDR3 contains 15 residues. Deletions cut 4 bases from V and 0 bases from J, with 15 bases between. CDR3 in amino acids: CSANDRERMNTEAFF. CDR3 nucleotide sequence: TGCAGTGCTAATGACAGAGAGCGAATGAACACTGAAGCTTTCTTT.

This sequence joins TRBV5-1 and TRBJ2-3; D might be TRBD2 (6 bases). The CDR3 sequence is 17 residues long. CDR1 and CDR2 (germline): SGHRS, YFSETQ. Trimming removed 3 bases at V and 4 bases at J, with 21 bases between. CDR3 in amino acids: CASSSGRTTPFADTQYF. DNA of the CDR3: TGCGCCAGCAGCTCTGGGCGGACTACCCCCTTCGCAGATACGCAGTATTTT.

This clonotype showed up just a few times. CDR3 sequence (DNA): TGTGCCAGCAGCTTTCTCATACTGGGAAACACCATATATTTT. It yields the protein CASSFLILGNTIYF. This chain links TRBV5-8 with TRBJ1-3, with unresolved D. The CDR3 is 14 amino acids. CDR1 is SGHTS, CDR2 YDEGEE, per germline. V dropped 2 bases and J dropped 4 bases, with 10 bases sitting between them.

The CDR3 bases are TGTGCCAGCAGAGCTGGACTAGTCAGTACCTACGAGCAGTACTTC. This translates into CASRAGLVSTYEQYF. V usage is TRBV27 and J usage is TRBJ2-7, with 7 bases that match TRBD2. Per germline, CDR1 MNHEY and CDR2 SMNVEV (reference sequence). The CDR3 extends over 15 amino acids. Unmatched junction bases numbered 10, after V lost 6 bases and J lost 2 bases.

The gene calls are TRBV20-1 and TRBJ1-3; 8 bases fit TRBD1. CDR3 length equals 14 residues. V was pared by 3 bases and J by 2 bases, with 3 bases of the junction left unmatched. Germline lookup yields CDR1 DFQATT and CDR2 SNEGSKA (reference sequence). CDR3 protein: CSASPTGAGNTIYF. CDR3 nucleotides: TGCAGTGCTAGCCCGACAGGGGCTGGAAACACCATATATTTT.

This clonotype was seen a few times. This chain links TRBV4-1 with TRBJ2-1; possibly TRBD2 for D (5 bases). From germline, CDR1 is MGHRA and CDR2 YSYEKL. The CDR3 runs 15 residues. With 4 bases removed from V and 6 bases from J, the gap between germline ends came to 16 bases. This CDR3 reads CASSPSVAGGNEQFF. CDR3 nucleotides: TGCGCCAGCAGCCCGTCGGTTGCCGGAGGCAATGAGCAGTTCTTC.

The chain couples TRBV4-1 to TRBJ2-1, with D perhaps matching TRBD1 (6 bases). Trimming shortened V by 1 base and J by 8 bases, and 15 bases separated the two germline ends. The CDR3 is 15 amino acids. From germline, CDR1 is MGHRA and CDR2 YSYEKL. In DNA, the CDR3 is TGCGCCAGCAGCCAAGTCGGGACACCCCTCGATGAGCAGTTCTTC. Its protein is CASSQVGTPLDEQFF.

This clonotype is medium-sized (0.01 to 0.1%) by share. The chain uses TRBV12-3 or TRBV12-4 and TRBJ2-1; D uncertain. Between the trimmed V and J ends, which lost 6 bases and 7 bases, there was a span of 7 bases. The CDR3 has 11 residues. CDR3 DNA sequence: TGTGCCAGCAGCCCCGCGAATGAGCAGTTCTTC. As protein: CASSPANEQFF.

The V and J genes are TRBV28 and TRBJ2-3, with 13 positions matching TRBD2. V dropped 6 bases and J dropped 8; count of bases not matched to a gene: 8. There are 15 residues in the CDR3. The V gene's germline CDR1 is MDHEN and CDR2 SYDVKM. CDR3: CASSPWTSGSTTQYF. The CDR3 DNA is TGTGCCAGCAGCCCCTGGACTAGCGGGAGTACTACGCAGTATTTT. Using reference TRBV28 and TRBJ2-3 for the parts outside the CDR3, the full variable domain is DVKVTQSSRYLVKRTGEKVFLECVQDMDHENMFWYRQDPGLGLRLIYFSYDVKMKEKGDIPEGYSVSREKKERFSLILESASTNQTSMYLCASSPWTSGSTTQYFGPGTRLTVL.

The rearrangement joins TRBV12-3 or TRBV12-4 to TRBJ1-6, with D perhaps TRBD1 (5 bases). Trimming removed 3 bases from V and 6 bases from J, with 9 bases in between. The CDR3 runs 14 residues. The CDR3 coding sequence is TGTGCCAGCAGTTTGGTTGGGGGTAATTCACCCCTCCACTTT. This gives the protein CASSLVGGNSPLHF.

The CDR3 bases are TGCAGTGCTTCTCCTACAGGGAACTACGAGCAGTACTTC. Protein: CSASPTGNYEQYF. The chain is built from TRBV20-1 and TRBJ2-7; tentative D call: TRBD1 (6 bases). The CDR3 covers 13 residues. V lost 5 bases to trimming and J lost 3 bases, with 14 bases between them. Germline V gene lookup returns CDR1 DFQATT and CDR2 SNEGSKA (reference sequence).

This chain connects TRBV28 to TRBJ2-7; D is unresolved. Germline V gene sequence: CDR1 MDHEN, CDR2 SYDVKM. The V and J ends lost 7 bases and 1 base respectively, with 8 bases between them. There are 12 residues in the CDR3. The CDR3 loop reads CASTTGSYEQYF. As DNA, the CDR3 is TGTGCCAGCACTACCGGATCCTACGAGCAGTACTTC.

The rearrangement joins TRBV20-1 to TRBJ2-1; 12 bases map to TRBD2. The CDR3 has 15 amino acids. The germline CDR1 and CDR2 sequences are DFQATT and SNEGSKA (reference sequence). Trimming took 7 bases from V and 9 from J; bases not matched to a gene: 13. CDR3 in amino acids: CSVRDRTSGTTEQFF. Here the CDR3 DNA reads TGCAGTGTTCGCGACCGGACTAGCGGGACAACTGAGCAGTTCTTC.

The genes are TRBV6-5 and TRBJ2-7, with 10 bases matching TRBD1. CDR1 is MNHEY and CDR2 is SVGAGI in the germline V gene. This CDR3 comprises 16 residues. J lost 0 bases, V lost 0 bases, and 2 bases had no gene match. CDR3 protein: CASSYSGTGDSYEQYF. In nucleotides, the CDR3 is TGTGCCAGCAGTTACTCTGGGACAGGGGACTCCTACGAGCAGTACTTC.

V is TRBV6-1 and J is TRBJ2-6, with unresolved D. The germline CDR1 and CDR2 sequences are MNHNS and SASEGT. The ends were cut back, 4 bases at V and 0 bases at J, with 4 bases in the middle. CDR3 length equals 14 residues. In nucleotides, the CDR3 is TGTGCCAGCAGTGGCTTCTCTGGGGCCAACGTCCTGACTTTC. Translating it yields CASSGFSGANVLTF.

The V call is TRBV5-1, the J call TRBJ2-2, with D unclear. V lost 0 bases and J lost 1, with 7 bases in between. The CDR3 covers 15 residues. The V gene's germline CDR1 is SGHRS and CDR2 YFSETQ. The CDR3 coding sequence is TGCGCCAGCAGCTTGGCCTCGGGGAACACCGGGGAGCTGTTTTTT. It codes for CASSLASGNTGELFF.

The chain is built from TRBV14 and TRBJ1-2, with D perhaps TRBD1 (6 bases). This CDR3 is built from 14 residues. Trimming removed 4 bases at V and 7 bases at J, with 16 bases between. Germline V gene sequence: CDR1 SGHDN, CDR2 FVKESK. The CDR3 DNA reads TGTGCCAGCAGCCGGGCCGGACAGTCCTCTGGCTACACCTTC. Translating it yields CASSRAGQSSGYTF.

Only a few counts were recorded for this clonotype. The chain joins TRBV18 to TRBJ2-1; tentatively, D is TRBD2 (6 bases). The CDR3 spans 16 residues. V was trimmed by 2 bases and J by 6 bases, leaving 17 bases between them. The germline CDR1 and CDR2 sequences are KGHSH and LQKENI. CDR3 DNA sequence: TGTGCCAGCTCACCAATAGGGACTCTTGGAGGCAATGAGCAGTTCTTC. Its translation is CASSPIGTLGGNEQFF. The complete variable domain, with remaining parts taken from reference TRBV18 and TRBJ2-1, reads NAGVMQNPRHLVRRRGQEARLRCSPMKGHSHVYWYRQLPEEGLKFMVYLQKENIIDESGMPKERFSAEFPKEGPSILRIQQVVRGDSAAYFCASSPIGTLGGNEQFFGPGTRLTVL.